The 2 T cell receptor beta chains given below trace back to one sample, sequenced in a study of blood T cell repertoires in COVID-19. Sequencing was performed with immunoSEQ multiplex PCR; in TCRdb, only in-frame clones are kept and a portion is missing. Of some 240,000 clones detected, 60% to 85% appear once; the ten largest clones hold more than 7%. Sequenced material: peripheral blood. These receptors all stem from a woman aged 70-85 years with acute or convalescent COVID-19.

V usage is TRBV2 and J usage is TRBJ2-7, with TRBD1 identical over 7 bases. The germline V gene has CDR1 SNHLY and CDR2 FYNNEI. V lost 6 bases and J lost 7; bases outside the gene matches: 12. The CDR3 is 14 amino acids. The CDR3 reads CASSLDREGIEQYF. In DNA form, the CDR3 reads TGTGCCAGCAGCCTAGACAGGGAAGGTATAGAGCAGTACTTC.

The chain uses TRBV4-3 and TRBJ2-4, with 7 positions matching TRBD1. The CDR3 length is 13 residues. V lost 5 bases, J lost 8 bases, and 6 bases stayed unmatched. CDR1 LGHNA and CDR2 YSLEER come from the germline V gene. The DNA of the CDR3 is TGCGCCAGCAGCACGCGACAGGGAGACATTCAGTACTTC. Translation gives CASSTRQGDIQYF.